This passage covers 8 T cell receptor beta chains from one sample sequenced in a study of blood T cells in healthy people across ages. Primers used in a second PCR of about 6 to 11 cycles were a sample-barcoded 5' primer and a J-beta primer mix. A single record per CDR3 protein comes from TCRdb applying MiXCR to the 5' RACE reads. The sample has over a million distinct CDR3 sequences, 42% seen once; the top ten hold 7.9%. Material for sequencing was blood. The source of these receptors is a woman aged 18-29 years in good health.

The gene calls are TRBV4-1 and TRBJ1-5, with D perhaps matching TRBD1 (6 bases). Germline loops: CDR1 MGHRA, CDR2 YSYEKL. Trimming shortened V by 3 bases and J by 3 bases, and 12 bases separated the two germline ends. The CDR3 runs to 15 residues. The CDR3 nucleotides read TGCGCCAGCAGCCACCTACAGGGTCCCAATCAGCCCCAGCATTTT. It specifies CASSHLQGPNQPQHF.

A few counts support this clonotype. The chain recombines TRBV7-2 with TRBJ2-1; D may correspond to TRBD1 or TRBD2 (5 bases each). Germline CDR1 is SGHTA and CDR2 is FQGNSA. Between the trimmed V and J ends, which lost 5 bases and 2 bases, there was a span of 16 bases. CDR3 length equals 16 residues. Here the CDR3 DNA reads TGTGCCAGCAGCCGATCCTGGGACCTCGCCTACAATGAGCAGTTCTTC. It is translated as CASSRSWDLAYNEQFF.

CDR3 protein: CASSLGTSGWSTDTQYF. The CDR3 DNA sequence: TGTGCCAGCAGTTTAGGGACCAGCGGGTGGAGCACAGATACGCAGTATTTT. The chain carries TRBV28 and TRBJ2-3; weak D call: TRBD2 (6 bases). This CDR3 is built from 17 residues. Germline V gene lookup returns CDR1 MDHEN and CDR2 SYDVKM. Between the trimmed V and J ends, which lost 2 bases and 0 bases, there was a span of 15 bases.

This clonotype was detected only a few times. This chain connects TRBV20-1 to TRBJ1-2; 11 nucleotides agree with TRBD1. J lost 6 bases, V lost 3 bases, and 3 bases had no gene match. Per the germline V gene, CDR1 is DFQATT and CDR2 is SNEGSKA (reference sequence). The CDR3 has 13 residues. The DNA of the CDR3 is TGCAGTGCTAGTGGACAGGGGGCGGATGGCTACACCTTC. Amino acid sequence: CSASGQGADGYTF.

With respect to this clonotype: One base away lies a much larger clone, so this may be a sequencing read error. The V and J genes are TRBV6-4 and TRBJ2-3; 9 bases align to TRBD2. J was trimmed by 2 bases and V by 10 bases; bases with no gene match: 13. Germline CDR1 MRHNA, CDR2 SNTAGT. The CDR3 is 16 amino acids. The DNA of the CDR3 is TGTGCCATCTCTGAGACTAGCGGTGGGTTCACAGATACGCAGTATTTT. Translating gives CAISETSGGFTDTQYF.

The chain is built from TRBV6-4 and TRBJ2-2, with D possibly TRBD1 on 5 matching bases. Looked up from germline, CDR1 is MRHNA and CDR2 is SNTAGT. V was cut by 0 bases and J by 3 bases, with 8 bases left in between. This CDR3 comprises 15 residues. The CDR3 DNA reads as TGTGCCAGCAGTGACTCGAGCAGGGACACCGGGGAGCTGTTTTTT. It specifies CASSDSSRDTGELFF.

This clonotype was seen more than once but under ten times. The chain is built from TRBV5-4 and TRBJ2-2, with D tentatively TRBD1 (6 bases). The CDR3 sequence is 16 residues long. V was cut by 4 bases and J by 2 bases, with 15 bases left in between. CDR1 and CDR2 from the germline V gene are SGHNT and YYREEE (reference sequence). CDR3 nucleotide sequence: TGTGCCAGCAGCCGGTTGGGGGCAGGCAACACCGGGGAGCTGTTTTTT. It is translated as CASSRLGAGNTGELFF.

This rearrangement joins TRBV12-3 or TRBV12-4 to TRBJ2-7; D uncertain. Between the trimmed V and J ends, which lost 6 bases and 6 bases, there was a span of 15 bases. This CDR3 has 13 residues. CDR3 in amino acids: CASRRNLLSEQYF. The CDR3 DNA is TGTGCCAGCAGACGCAACCTACTATCCGAGCAGTACTTC.